Listed here are 31 T cell receptor beta chains from one sample, sequenced in a study of blood T cell repertoires in COVID-19. TCRdb's copy holds only in-frame clones and misses some; the assay was immunoSEQ multiplex PCR. The table shows about 280,000 clones, with approximately 83% occurring only once. Sequences were obtained from peripheral blood. The receptors were gathered from a woman between 50 and 59 years old who had recovered from COVID-19.

This clone showed up just a few times. This chain joins TRBV20-1 and TRBJ1-1; the D gene is possibly TRBD1 (5 bases). V was pared by 5 bases and J by 10 bases, with 14 bases between. The CDR3 has 11 amino acids. Germline-derived CDR1 and CDR2 are DFQATT and SNEGSKA (reference sequence). Here the CDR3 DNA reads TGCAGTGCTGGAAGGGGAAAATCAGCTTTCTTT. Encoded protein: CSAGRGKSAFF.

This chain uses TRBV19 with TRBJ2-5; TRBD2 agrees at 15 bases. Trimming took 6 bases from V and 9 from J; bases not matched to a gene: 17. CDR1 and CDR2 from the germline V gene are LNHDA and SQIVND (reference sequence). The CDR3 consists of 18 residues. CDR3 sequence (DNA): TGTGCCAGTAGCCCGGGACTAGCGGGGGGCCTGGCCACAACGGCCCAGTACTTC. Translated: CASSPGLAGGLATTAQYF. The complete variable domain, with remaining parts taken from reference TRBV19 and TRBJ2-5, reads DGGITQSPKYLFRKEGQNVTLSCEQNLNHDAMYWYRQDPGQGLRLIYYSQIVNDFQKGDIAEGYSVSREKKESFPLTVTSAQKNPTAFYLCASSPGLAGGLATTAQYFGPGTRLLVL.

The CDR3 bases are TGCGCCAGCAGCCAAGTTGCGGGGTCCTACGAGCAGTACTTC. It yields the protein CASSQVAGSYEQYF. This sequence joins TRBV4-3 and TRBJ2-7; maybe TRBD2 (6 bases). The V end lost 1 base, the J end lost 1 base, and 8 bases lay between the germline ends. CDR3 size: 14 residues. Germline V gene data show CDR1 as LGHNA and CDR2 as YSLEER.

This chain uses TRBV28 with TRBJ1-1; 7 bases agree with TRBD1. Trimming removed 4 bases from V and 7 bases from J; junction bases left unmatched: 6. This CDR3 comprises 13 residues. Germline CDR1 and CDR2: MDHEN and SYDVKM. The CDR3 DNA reads as TGTGCCAGCAGTTCCTACAGGGGAAGTGAAGCTTTCTTT. Its protein product is CASSSYRGSEAFF.

This chain links TRBV7-9 with TRBJ2-3, with 9 bases matching TRBD2. Per the germline V gene, CDR1 is SEHNR and CDR2 is FQNEAQ (reference sequence). The CDR3 runs 14 residues. The V segment lost 3 bases and the J segment 3 bases; nucleotides outside the gene matches: 1. CDR3 sequence: CASSFGLATDTQYF. CDR3 in DNA: TGTGCCAGCAGCTTCGGACTAGCGACAGATACGCAGTATTTT.

The genes are TRBV6-1 and TRBJ2-2; TRBD2 agrees at 8 bases. CDR3 size: 17 residues. The V gene's germline CDR1 is MNHNS and CDR2 SASEGT. Trimming removed 4 bases from V and 3 bases from J; junction bases left unmatched: 10. The DNA for the CDR3 is TGTGCCAGCAGTGCCGTCGTTAGCGGGGCCTACACCGGGGAGCTGTTTTTT. Translated: CASSAVVSGAYTGELFF.

This rearrangement joins TRBV19 to TRBJ2-1; a possible D gene is TRBD2 (5 bases). V was shortened by 7 bases and J by 1 base, with 11 bases between the two germline ends. The germline CDR1 and CDR2 sequences are LNHDA and SQIVND (reference sequence). This CDR3 comprises 14 residues. The CDR3 region is CASTISGSYNEQFF. CDR3 bases: TGTGCCAGTACAATAAGCGGATCCTACAATGAGCAGTTCTTC.

By sample share, this clone is medium-sized. The chain employs TRBV15 and TRBJ2-3, with D unresolved. CDR1 and CDR2 from the germline V gene are LNHNV and YYDKDF (reference sequence). The ends were cut back, 0 bases at V and 5 bases at J, with 9 bases in the middle. The CDR3 is 14 residues long. CDR3 coding DNA: TGTGCCACCAGCAGAGATCAAGAGGTAGATACGCAGTATTTT. It specifies CATSRDQEVDTQYF. Using reference TRBV15 and TRBJ2-3 for the parts outside the CDR3, the full variable domain is DAMVIQNPRYQVTQFGKPVTLSCSQTLNHNVMYWYQQKSSQAPKLLFHYYDKDFNNEADTPDNFQSRRPNTSFCFLDIRSPGLGDTAMYLCATSRDQEVDTQYFGPGTRLTVL.

This chain links TRBV19 with TRBJ1-1; D might be TRBD1 (6 bases). Germline loops: CDR1 LNHDA, CDR2 SQIVND (reference sequence). The ends were cut back, 8 bases at V and 3 bases at J, with 19 bases in the middle. The CDR3 sequence is 15 residues long. CDR3 DNA sequence: TGTGCCAGTCGTACCAGCTGGGACACCTACACTGAAGCTTTCTTT. Protein sequence: CASRTSWDTYTEAFF.

The CDR3 reads CASSFGGRKVLYGYTF. For the CDR3, the DNA is TGTGCCAGCAGTTTTGGCGGTCGGAAGGTCCTATATGGCTACACCTTC. The chain joins TRBV28 to TRBJ1-2; D is ambiguous. This CDR3 has 16 residues. The V and J ends lost 3 bases and 5 bases respectively, with 19 bases between them. Germline assignment: CDR1 MDHEN and CDR2 SYDVKM.

The V and J genes are TRBV12-3 or TRBV12-4 and TRBJ2-5, with 7 bases identical to TRBD1. V lost 6 bases and J lost 3; bases outside the gene matches: 4. The length of the CDR3 is 13 residues. The CDR3 region is CASSLTGKETQYF. Here the CDR3 DNA reads TGTGCCAGCAGCCTGACAGGGAAAGAGACCCAGTACTTC.

The gene calls are TRBV30 and TRBJ2-3; D is ambiguous. The V end was cut by 2 bases, the J end by 5 bases, with 17 bases between. The CDR3 sequence is 15 residues long. The germline V gene has CDR1 GTSNPN and CDR2 SVGIG (reference sequence). The CDR3 bases are TGTGCCTGGAGTTCTTTGGCGGCTGGTAGAGATACGCAGTATTTT. It specifies CAWSSLAAGRDTQYF.

The chain couples TRBV3-1 (or the pseudogene TRBV3-2) to TRBJ1-1; possibly TRBD1 for D (6 bases). Between the trimmed V and J ends, which lost 1 base and 5 bases, there was a span of 11 bases. Germline V CDR1 and CDR2: LGHDT, YNNKEL (reference sequence). The CDR3 contains 14 residues. CDR3 sequence (DNA): TGTGCCAGCAGCCAAGCAGGGGAAGGGACTGAAGCTTTCTTT. Translated: CASSQAGEGTEAFF.

The chain has TRBV7-9 and TRBJ1-3; 7 nucleotides match TRBD1. The CDR3 spans 14 residues. The germline V gene has CDR1 SEHNR and CDR2 FQNEAQ (reference sequence). The junction had 5 bases not matched to a gene; V was cut back by 5 bases and J by 4 bases. CDR3: CASSPQGRGNTIYF. CDR3 coding DNA: TGTGCCAGCAGCCCACAGGGGAGGGGAAACACCATATATTTT.

This clone was seen only once. The chain carries TRBV5-1 and TRBJ1-2; 7 bases line up with TRBD1. Germline assignment: CDR1 SGHRS and CDR2 YFSETQ. The V gene end was trimmed by 0 bases and the J gene end by 4 bases; junction bases not matched to a gene: 6. This CDR3 is built from 15 residues. CDR3 sequence (DNA): TGCGCCAGCAGCTTGGAATCGGGGGACAGCTATGGCTACACCTTC. Protein: CASSLESGDSYGYTF.

The chain combines TRBV6-5 with TRBJ1-5; D is perhaps TRBD1 (5 bases). Trimming removed 2 bases at V and 7 bases at J, with 15 bases between. The CDR3 consists of 15 residues. In germline, CDR1 is MNHEY, CDR2 SVGAGI. Written as DNA, the CDR3 is TGTGCCAGCAGTTACCGGGCAGGGTGGGAACAGCCCCAGCATTTT. Its protein product is CASSYRAGWEQPQHF.

The V gene is TRBV9, the J gene TRBJ2-7; 10 bases are shared with TRBD2. V shed 4 bases, J shed 2 bases, and the junction held 6 bases outside the gene matches. Germline V gene data show CDR1 as SGDLS and CDR2 as YYNGEE. The length of the CDR3 is 15 residues. The CDR3 DNA sequence: TGTGCCAGCAGCTCCCGGGGGACTAGCGCCTACGAGCAGTACTTC. It translates to CASSSRGTSAYEQYF.

V is TRBV28 and J is TRBJ2-3, with D perhaps matching TRBD1 (6 bases). This CDR3 has 16 residues. V was trimmed by 3 bases and J by 2 bases, leaving 15 bases between them. Germline CDR1 reads MDHEN; CDR2 reads SYDVKM. The CDR3 loop reads CASSFSTGTITDTQYF. CDR3 in DNA: TGTGCCAGCAGTTTTTCCACAGGGACGATCACAGATACGCAGTATTTT.

This sequence joins TRBV11-3 and TRBJ2-3, with a weak D call TRBD2 (6 bases). Trimming took 8 bases from V and 2 from J, leaving 14 bases between them. There are 14 residues in the CDR3. Germline V gives CDR1 SGHNT, CDR2 YENEEA. This chain's CDR3 is CASRRRDSTDTQYF. The CDR3 DNA reads TGTGCCAGCCGCCGACGGGACTCCACAGATACGCAGTATTTT.

There are a few counts of this clone. The chain links TRBV10-3 to TRBJ1-3, with D possibly matching TRBD1 (5 bases). Trimming took 8 bases from V and 0 from J, leaving 20 bases between them. The CDR3 has 17 amino acids. The germline CDR1 and CDR2 sequences are ENHRY and SYGVKD. This chain's CDR3 is CAIGRRLQAHSGNTIYF. The CDR3 DNA follows: TGTGCCATCGGTAGGCGGTTACAGGCCCACTCTGGAAACACCATATATTTT.

The chain employs TRBV30 and TRBJ1-1; D might be TRBD1 (6 bases). The CDR3 extends over 12 amino acids. Germline V gives CDR1 GTSNPN, CDR2 SVGIG (reference sequence). The V and J ends lost 4 bases and 8 bases respectively, with 14 bases between them. CDR3 loop: CAWIGGGIEAFF. The CDR3 region has the DNA TGTGCCTGGATAGGGGGGGGGATAGAAGCTTTCTTT.

V and J are TRBV5-1 and TRBJ2-1, with 15 bases aligning to TRBD2. V lost 7 bases to trimming and J lost 4 bases; unmatched junction nucleotides: 12. This CDR3 spans 18 amino acids. Per the germline V gene, CDR1 is SGHRS and CDR2 is YFSETQ. The CDR3 loop is CASGPGTSGRLTYNEQFF. CDR3 DNA: TGCGCCAGCGGCCCCGGGACTAGCGGGAGGCTGACGTACAATGAGCAGTTCTTC.

V usage is TRBV7-6 and J usage is TRBJ2-1; 8 bases match TRBD2. V gave up 4 bases and J gave up 5 bases; unmatched junction bases: 13. The CDR3 spans 17 residues. Looked up from germline, CDR1 is SGHVS and CDR2 is FNYEAQ. CDR3 in DNA: TGTGCCAGCAGCTCCCCTTTGGAGCGGGAGTCTAACAATGAGCAGTTCTTC. Translation: CASSSPLERESNNEQFF.

The J gene is TRBJ2-1, the V gene TRBV30; D might be TRBD2 (5 bases). V was cut by 2 bases and J by 11 bases, with 13 bases left in between. CDR1 and CDR2 from the germline V gene are GTSNPN and SVGIG (reference sequence). CDR3 length: 12 residues. This chain's CDR3 is CAWSLSRVQQFF. The DNA for the CDR3 is TGTGCCTGGAGTTTATCGAGGGTCCAGCAGTTCTTC.

This clone was found a few times. This chain joins TRBV19 and TRBJ1-2; 8 bases map to TRBD1. Unmatched junction bases numbered 12, after V lost 3 bases and J lost 3 bases. This CDR3 is built from 17 residues. Germline-derived CDR1 and CDR2 are LNHDA and SQIVND (reference sequence). The CDR3 reads CASSITLSGGKDYGYTF. In DNA form, the CDR3 reads TGTGCCAGTAGTATCACTCTCTCAGGGGGCAAGGACTATGGCTACACCTTC.

The chain combines TRBV27 with TRBJ2-3; D is uncertain. The CDR3 has 14 amino acids. Germline CDR1 MNHEY, CDR2 SMNVEV (reference sequence). Trimming shortened V by 3 bases and J by 2 bases, and 9 bases separated the two germline ends. The CDR3: CASSLKAPTDTQYF. The CDR3 bases are TGTGCCAGCAGTTTGAAAGCCCCCACAGATACGCAGTATTTT.

The V and J genes are TRBV3-1 (or the pseudogene TRBV3-2) and TRBJ1-2; 7 nucleotides line up with TRBD1. The germline V gene encodes CDR1 LGHDT and CDR2 YNNKEL (reference sequence). This CDR3 is 14 amino acids long. The V segment lost 1 base and the J segment 4 bases; nucleotides outside the gene matches: 3. CDR3 region: CASSQADRAYGYTF. In DNA, the CDR3 is TGTGCCAGCAGCCAAGCTGACAGGGCCTATGGCTACACCTTC.

The J gene is TRBJ2-3, the V gene TRBV6-1; 12 bases match TRBD2. After removal of 2 bases from V and 0 bases from J, the junction contained 9 bases not matched to a gene. The CDR3 sequence is 19 residues long. Germline CDR1 is MNHNS and CDR2 is SASEGT. CDR3 coding DNA: TGTGCCAGCAGTGAAACCCTAGCGGGGGGGTTTGCTAGCACAGATACGCAGTATTTT. Translation: CASSETLAGGFASTDTQYF.

The chain employs TRBV3-1 (or the pseudogene TRBV3-2) and TRBJ2-3; TRBD2 matches at 7 bases. This CDR3 contains 13 residues. V dropped 3 bases and J dropped 14; count of bases not matched to a gene: 11. CDR1 is LGHDT, CDR2 YNNKEL, per germline (reference sequence). The CDR3 is CASSQAGTTISYF. CDR3 bases: TGTGCCAGCAGCCAGGCCGGGACTACAATTTCGTATTTT.

The chain has TRBV7-8 and TRBJ1-5; no reliable D call. Germline V lookup: CDR1 SGHVS, CDR2 FQNEAQ. V was shortened by 2 bases and J by 3 bases, with 5 bases between the two germline ends. CDR3 size: 13 residues. CDR3 sequence: CASSLQFNQPQHF. As DNA, the CDR3 is TGTGCCAGCAGCTTACAGTTCAATCAGCCCCAGCATTTT.

This chain links TRBV28 with TRBJ1-5; D is possibly TRBD1 (6 bases). V was trimmed by 5 bases and J by 5 bases, leaving 10 bases between them. The CDR3 runs to 13 residues. Looked up from germline, CDR1 is MDHEN and CDR2 is SYDVKM. The CDR3 DNA is TGTGCCAGCAGTACGGACAGCTATCAGCCCCAGCATTTT. Its translation is CASSTDSYQPQHF.